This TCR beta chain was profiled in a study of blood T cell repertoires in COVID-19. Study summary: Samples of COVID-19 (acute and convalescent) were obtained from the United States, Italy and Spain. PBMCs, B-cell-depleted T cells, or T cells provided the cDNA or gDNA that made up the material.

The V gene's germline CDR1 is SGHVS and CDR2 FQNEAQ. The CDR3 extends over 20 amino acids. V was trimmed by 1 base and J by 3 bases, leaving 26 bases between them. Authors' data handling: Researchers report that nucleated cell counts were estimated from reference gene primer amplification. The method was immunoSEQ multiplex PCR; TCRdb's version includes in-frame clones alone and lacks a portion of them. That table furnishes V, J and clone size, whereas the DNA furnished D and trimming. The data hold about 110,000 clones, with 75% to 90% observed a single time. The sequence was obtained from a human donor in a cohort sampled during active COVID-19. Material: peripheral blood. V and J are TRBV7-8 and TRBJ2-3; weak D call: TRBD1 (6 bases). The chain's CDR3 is CASSLGRGGRGPRSTDTQYF. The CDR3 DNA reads TGTGCCAGCAGCTTAGGCAGAGGGGGACGAGGACCTCGGAGTACAGATACGCAGTATTTT.